This T cell receptor (beta chain) comes out of a study of T-cell reconstitution after alpha-beta-depleted transplantation in children. The V and J ends lost 8 bases and 3 bases, in that order; junction bases with no gene match: 3. This CDR3 has 13 residues. Germline lookup yields CDR1 SGHTA and CDR2 FQGNSA. Unique molecular identifiers tagged the TCRbeta library. Each CDR3 protein is one row after TCRdb ran MiXCR on the PCR reads. The sample holds some 87,000 distinct CDR3 sequences; about 16% are singletons and the top ten take less than 20%. This clonotype was found many times. The sequence came from a male patient between 2 and 9 years old who had a stem cell transplant for acute lymphoblastic leukemia, so the T cells may come from the graft donor. The chain employs TRBV7-2 and TRBJ2-7; 11 nucleotides align to TRBD2. Sequencing was performed on PBMCs, mostly from graft donor cells, taken 180 days after TCRalphabeta/CD19-depleted stem cell transplant. The DNA of the CDR3 is TGTGCCAGCCGGGGACTAGCGGTCTACGAGCAGTACTTC. As protein: CASRGLAVYEQYF.